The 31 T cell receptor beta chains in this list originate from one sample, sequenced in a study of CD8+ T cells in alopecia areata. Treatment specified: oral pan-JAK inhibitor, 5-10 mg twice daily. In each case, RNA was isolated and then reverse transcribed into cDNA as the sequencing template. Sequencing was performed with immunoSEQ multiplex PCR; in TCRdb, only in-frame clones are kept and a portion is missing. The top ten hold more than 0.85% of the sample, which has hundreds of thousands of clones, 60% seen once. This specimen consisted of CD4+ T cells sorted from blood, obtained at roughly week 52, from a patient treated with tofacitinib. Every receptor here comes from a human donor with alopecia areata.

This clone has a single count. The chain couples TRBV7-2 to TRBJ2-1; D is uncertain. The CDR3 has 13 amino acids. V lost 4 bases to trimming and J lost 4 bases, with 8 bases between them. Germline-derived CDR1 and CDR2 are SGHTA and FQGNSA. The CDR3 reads CASSSNSYNEQFF. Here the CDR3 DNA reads TGTGCCAGCAGCTCGAACAGTTACAATGAGCAGTTCTTC.

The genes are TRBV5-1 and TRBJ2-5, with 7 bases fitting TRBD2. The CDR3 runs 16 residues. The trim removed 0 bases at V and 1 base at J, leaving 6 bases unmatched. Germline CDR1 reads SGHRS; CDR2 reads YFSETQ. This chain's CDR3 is CASSLANSGLQETQYF. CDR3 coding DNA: TGCGCCAGCAGCTTGGCGAATAGCGGGCTCCAAGAGACCCAGTACTTC.

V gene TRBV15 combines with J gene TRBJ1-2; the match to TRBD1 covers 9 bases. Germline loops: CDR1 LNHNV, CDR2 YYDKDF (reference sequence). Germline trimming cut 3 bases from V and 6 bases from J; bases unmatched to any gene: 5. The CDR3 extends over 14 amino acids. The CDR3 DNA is TGTGCCACCAGCAGGGGACAGGGCTCGGATGGCTACACCTTC. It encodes CATSRGQGSDGYTF.

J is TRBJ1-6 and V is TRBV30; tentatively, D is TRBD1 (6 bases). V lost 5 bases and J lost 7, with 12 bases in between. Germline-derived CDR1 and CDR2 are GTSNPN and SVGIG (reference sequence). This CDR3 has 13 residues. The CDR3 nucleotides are TGTGCCTGGGAGGACAGAAACAATTCACCCCTCCACTTT. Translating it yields CAWEDRNNSPLHF. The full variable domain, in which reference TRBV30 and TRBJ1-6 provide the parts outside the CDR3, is SQTIHQWPATLVQPVGSPLSLECTVEGTSNPNLYWYRQAAGRGLQLLFYSVGIGQISSEVPQNLSASRPQDRQFILSSKKLLLSDSGFYLCAWEDRNNSPLHFGNGTRLTVT.

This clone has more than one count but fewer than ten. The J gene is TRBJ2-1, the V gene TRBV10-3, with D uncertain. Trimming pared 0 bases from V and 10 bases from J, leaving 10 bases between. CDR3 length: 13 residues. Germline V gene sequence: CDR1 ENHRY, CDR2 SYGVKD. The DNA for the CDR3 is TGTGCCATCAGTGAGTCCTCATCTCCAGAGCAGTTCTTC. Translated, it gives CAISESSSPEQFF.

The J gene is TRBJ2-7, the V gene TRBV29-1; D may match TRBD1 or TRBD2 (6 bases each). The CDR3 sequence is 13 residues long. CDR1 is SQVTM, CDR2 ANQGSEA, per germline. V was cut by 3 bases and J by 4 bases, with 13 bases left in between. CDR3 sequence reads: CSVEGPGAYEQYF. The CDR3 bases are TGCAGCGTTGAGGGGCCGGGGGCTTACGAGCAGTACTTC.

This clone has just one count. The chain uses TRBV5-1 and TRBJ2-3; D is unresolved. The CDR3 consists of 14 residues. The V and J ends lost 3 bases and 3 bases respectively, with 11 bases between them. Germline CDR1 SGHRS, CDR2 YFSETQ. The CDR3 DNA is TGCGCCAGCAGCTCGGCCTGGGGTACAGATACGCAGTATTTT. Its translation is CASSSAWGTDTQYF. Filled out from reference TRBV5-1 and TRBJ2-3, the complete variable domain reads KAGVTQTPRYLIKTRGQQVTLSCSPISGHRSVSWYQQTPGQGLQFLFEYFSETQRNKGNFPGRFSGRQFSNSRSEMNVSTLELGDSALYLCASSSAWGTDTQYFGPGTRLTVL.

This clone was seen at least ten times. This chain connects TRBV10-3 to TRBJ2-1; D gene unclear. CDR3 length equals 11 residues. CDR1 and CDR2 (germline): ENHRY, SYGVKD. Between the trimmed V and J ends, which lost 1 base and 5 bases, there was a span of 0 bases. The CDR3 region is CAISEYNEQFF. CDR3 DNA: TGTGCCATCAGTGAGTACAATGAGCAGTTCTTC.

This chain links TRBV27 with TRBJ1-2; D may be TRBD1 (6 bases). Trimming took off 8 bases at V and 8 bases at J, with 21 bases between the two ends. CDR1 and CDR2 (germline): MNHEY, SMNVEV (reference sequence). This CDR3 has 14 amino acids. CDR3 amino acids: CASRQDSLLGGYTF. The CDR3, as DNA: TGTGCCAGCCGACAGGATTCTCTTCTGGGAGGCTACACCTTC.

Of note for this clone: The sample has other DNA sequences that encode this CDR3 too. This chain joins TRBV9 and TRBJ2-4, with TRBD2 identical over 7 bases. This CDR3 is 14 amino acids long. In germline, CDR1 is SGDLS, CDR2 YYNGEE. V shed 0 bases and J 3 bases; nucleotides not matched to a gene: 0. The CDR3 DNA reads TGTGCCAGCAGCGTAGGCGGGAGCAAAAACATTCAGTACTTC. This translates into CASSVGGSKNIQYF.

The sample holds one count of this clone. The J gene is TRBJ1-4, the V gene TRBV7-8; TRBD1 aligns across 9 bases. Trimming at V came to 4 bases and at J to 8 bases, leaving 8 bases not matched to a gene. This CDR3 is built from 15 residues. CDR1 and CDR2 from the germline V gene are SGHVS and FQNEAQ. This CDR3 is CASSSPGQGKEKLFF. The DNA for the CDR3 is TGTGCCAGCAGCTCGCCGGGACAGGGAAAAGAAAAACTGTTTTTT.

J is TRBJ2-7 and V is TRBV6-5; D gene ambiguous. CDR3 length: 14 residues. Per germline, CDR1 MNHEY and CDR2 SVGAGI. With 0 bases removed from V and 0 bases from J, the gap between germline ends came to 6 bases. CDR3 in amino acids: CASSYSTNSYEQYF. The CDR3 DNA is TGTGCCAGCAGTTACTCGACAAACTCCTACGAGCAGTACTTC.

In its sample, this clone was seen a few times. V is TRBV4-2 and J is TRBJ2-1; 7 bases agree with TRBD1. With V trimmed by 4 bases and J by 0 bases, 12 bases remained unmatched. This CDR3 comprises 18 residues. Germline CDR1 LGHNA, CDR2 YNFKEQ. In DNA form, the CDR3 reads TGTGCCAGCAGCCCCCGGCTGCGACAGGGAAGCTCCTACAATGAGCAGTTCTTC. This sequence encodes CASSPRLRQGSSYNEQFF.

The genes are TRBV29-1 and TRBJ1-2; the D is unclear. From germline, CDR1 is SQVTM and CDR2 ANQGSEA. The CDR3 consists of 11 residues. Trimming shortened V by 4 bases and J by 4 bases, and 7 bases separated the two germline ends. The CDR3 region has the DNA TGCAGCGTTGGGAGTTCCTATGGCTACACCTTC. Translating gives CSVGSSYGYTF. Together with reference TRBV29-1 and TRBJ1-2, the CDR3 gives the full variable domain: SAVISQKPSRDICQRGTSLTIQCQVDSQVTMMFWYRQQPGQSLTLIATANQGSEATYESGFVIDKFPISRPNLTFSTLTVSNMSPEDSSIYLCSVGSSYGYTFGSGTRLTVV.

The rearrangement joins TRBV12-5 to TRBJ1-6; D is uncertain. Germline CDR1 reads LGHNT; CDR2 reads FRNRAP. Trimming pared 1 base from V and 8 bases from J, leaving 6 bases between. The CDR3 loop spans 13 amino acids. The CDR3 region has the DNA TGTGCTAGTGGTTTGGAAGGCGATTCACCCCTCCACTTT. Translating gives CASGLEGDSPLHF.

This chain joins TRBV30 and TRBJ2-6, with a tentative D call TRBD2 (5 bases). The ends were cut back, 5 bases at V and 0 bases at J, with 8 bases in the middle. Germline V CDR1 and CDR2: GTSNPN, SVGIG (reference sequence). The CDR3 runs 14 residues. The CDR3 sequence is CAWGSPSGANVLTF. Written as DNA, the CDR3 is TGTGCCTGGGGGAGTCCCTCTGGGGCCAACGTCCTGACTTTC. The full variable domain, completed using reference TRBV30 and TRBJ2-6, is SQTIHQWPATLVQPVGSPLSLECTVEGTSNPNLYWYRQAAGRGLQLLFYSVGIGQISSEVPQNLSASRPQDRQFILSSKKLLLSDSGFYLCAWGSPSGANVLTFGAGSRLTVL.

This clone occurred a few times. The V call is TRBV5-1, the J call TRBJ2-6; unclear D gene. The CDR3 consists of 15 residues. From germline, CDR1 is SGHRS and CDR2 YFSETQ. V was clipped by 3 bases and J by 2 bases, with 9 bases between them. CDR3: CASSWGGAGANVLTF. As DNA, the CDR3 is TGCGCCAGCAGCTGGGGTGGGGCTGGGGCCAACGTCCTGACTTTC.

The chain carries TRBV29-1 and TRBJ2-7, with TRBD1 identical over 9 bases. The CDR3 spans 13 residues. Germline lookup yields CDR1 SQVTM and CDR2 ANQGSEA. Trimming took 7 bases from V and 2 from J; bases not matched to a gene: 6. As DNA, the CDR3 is TGCAGCGCCGGACGGGACAGGGCCTACGAGCAGTACTTC. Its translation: CSAGRDRAYEQYF.

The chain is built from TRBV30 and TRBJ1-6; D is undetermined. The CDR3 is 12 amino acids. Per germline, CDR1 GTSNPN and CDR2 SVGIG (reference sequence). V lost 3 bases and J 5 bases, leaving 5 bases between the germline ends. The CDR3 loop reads CAWRRDNSPLHF. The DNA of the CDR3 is TGTGCCTGGAGACGGGATAATTCACCCCTCCACTTT.

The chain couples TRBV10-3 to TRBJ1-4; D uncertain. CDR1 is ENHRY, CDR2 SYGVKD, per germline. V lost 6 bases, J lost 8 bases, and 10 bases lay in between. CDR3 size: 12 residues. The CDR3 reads CAISGVGEKLFF. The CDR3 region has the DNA TGTGCCATCAGCGGGGTAGGAGAAAAACTGTTTTTT.

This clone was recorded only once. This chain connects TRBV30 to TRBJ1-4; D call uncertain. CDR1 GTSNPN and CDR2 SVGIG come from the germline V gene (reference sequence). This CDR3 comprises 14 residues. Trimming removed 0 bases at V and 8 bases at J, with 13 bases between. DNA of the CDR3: TGTGCCTGGAGTGTCCGGGGAAGTTACGAAAAACTGTTTTTT. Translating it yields CAWSVRGSYEKLFF. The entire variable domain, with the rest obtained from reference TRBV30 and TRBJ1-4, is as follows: SQTIHQWPATLVQPVGSPLSLECTVEGTSNPNLYWYRQAAGRGLQLLFYSVGIGQISSEVPQNLSASRPQDRQFILSSKKLLLSDSGFYLCAWSVRGSYEKLFFGSGTQLSVL.

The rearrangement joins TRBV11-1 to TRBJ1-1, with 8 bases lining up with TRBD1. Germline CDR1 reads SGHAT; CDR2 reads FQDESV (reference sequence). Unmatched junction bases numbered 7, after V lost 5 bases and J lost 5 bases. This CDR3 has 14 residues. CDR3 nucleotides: TGTGCCAGCAGCCTCCGGACAGGGCTGACTGAAGCTTTCTTT. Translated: CASSLRTGLTEAFF.

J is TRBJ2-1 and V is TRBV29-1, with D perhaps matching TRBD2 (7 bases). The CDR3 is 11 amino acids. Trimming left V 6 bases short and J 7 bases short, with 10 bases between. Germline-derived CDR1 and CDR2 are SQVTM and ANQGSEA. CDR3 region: CSVKGGNEQFF. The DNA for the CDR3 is TGCAGCGTGAAGGGGGGGAATGAGCAGTTCTTC.

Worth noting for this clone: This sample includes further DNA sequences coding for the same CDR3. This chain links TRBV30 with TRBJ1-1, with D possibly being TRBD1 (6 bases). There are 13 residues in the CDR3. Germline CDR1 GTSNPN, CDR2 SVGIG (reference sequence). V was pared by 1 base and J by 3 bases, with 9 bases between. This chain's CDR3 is CAWSAQGDTEAFF. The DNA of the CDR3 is TGTGCCTGGAGTGCACAGGGTGACACTGAAGCTTTCTTT.

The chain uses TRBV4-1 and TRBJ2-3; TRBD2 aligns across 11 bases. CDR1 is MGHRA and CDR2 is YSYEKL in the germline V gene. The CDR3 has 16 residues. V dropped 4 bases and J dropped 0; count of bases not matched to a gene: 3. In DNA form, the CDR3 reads TGCGCCAGCAGCCGACTAGCGGGGATGAGCACAGATACGCAGTATTTT. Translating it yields CASSRLAGMSTDTQYF.

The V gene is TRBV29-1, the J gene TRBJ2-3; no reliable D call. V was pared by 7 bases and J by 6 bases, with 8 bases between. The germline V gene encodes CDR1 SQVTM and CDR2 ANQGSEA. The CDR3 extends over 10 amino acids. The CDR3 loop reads CSGGLDTQYF. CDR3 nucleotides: TGCAGCGGAGGCCTGGATACGCAGTATTTT.

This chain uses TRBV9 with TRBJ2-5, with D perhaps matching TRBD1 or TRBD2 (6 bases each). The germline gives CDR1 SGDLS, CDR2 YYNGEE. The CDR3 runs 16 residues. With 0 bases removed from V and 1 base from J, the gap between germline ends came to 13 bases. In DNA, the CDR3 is TGTGCCAGCAGCGTAGGGCCCGAGGGGGGCCAAGAGACCCAGTACTTC. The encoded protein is CASSVGPEGGQETQYF.

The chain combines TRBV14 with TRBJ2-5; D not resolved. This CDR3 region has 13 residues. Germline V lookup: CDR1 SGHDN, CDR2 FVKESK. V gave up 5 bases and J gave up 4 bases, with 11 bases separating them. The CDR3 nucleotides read TGTGCCAGCAGCGTACGGGCCCCAGAGACCCAGTACTTC. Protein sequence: CASSVRAPETQYF.

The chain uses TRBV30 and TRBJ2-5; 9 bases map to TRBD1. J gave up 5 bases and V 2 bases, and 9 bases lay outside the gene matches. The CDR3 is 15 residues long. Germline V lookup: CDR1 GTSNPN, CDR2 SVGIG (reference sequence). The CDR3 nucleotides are TGTGCCTGGAGTCAGGGACAGGGAATCTGGGAGACCCAGTACTTC. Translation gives CAWSQGQGIWETQYF. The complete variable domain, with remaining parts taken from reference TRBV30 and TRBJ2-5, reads SQTIHQWPATLVQPVGSPLSLECTVEGTSNPNLYWYRQAAGRGLQLLFYSVGIGQISSEVPQNLSASRPQDRQFILSSKKLLLSDSGFYLCAWSQGQGIWETQYFGPGTRLLVL.

The CDR3 reads CASSQERQYNSPLHF. CDR3 nucleotides: TGCGCCAGCAGCCAAGAGCGGCAATATAATTCACCCCTCCACTTT. The rearrangement links TRBV4-3 to TRBJ1-6; D uncertain. Trimming removed 0 bases at V and 4 bases at J, with 7 bases between. CDR1 is LGHNA and CDR2 is YSLEER in the germline V gene. This CDR3 contains 15 residues.

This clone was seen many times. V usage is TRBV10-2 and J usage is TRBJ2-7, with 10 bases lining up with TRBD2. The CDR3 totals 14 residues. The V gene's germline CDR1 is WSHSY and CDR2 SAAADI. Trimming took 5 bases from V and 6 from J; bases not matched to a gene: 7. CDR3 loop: CASSKDSGGGEQYF. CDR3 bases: TGCGCCAGCAGTAAGGACAGCGGGGGGGGCGAGCAGTACTTC.